The T cell receptor beta chain described here comes from a study of regulatory dendritic cells for organ transplantation. Broader study findings: Regulatory dendritic cells appeared to expand memory CD8+ clones less than mature ones. Resting memory CD8+ T cells held the most alloreactive clonotypes. Memory CD8+ T cells were the most oligoclonal; naive cells were highly diverse.

Only in-frame clones appear in the TCRdb table, and some are missing; sequencing was by immunoSEQ multiplex PCR. The data show approximately 22,000 clones, over 75% seen once. Sorted subsets were CFSE-labeled and cultured four to six days with allogeneic dendritic cells. CD4+ or CD8+ T cells were sorted as naive CD45RA+ or memory CD45RO+. For this clone: What it binds is unknown.

The CDR3 is made up of 11 amino acids. Trimming removed 2 bases from V and 10 bases from J, with 11 bases in between. Germline CDR1 GTSNPN, CDR2 SVGIG (reference sequence). This receptor was obtained from a human donor in good health. V usage is TRBV30 and J usage is TRBJ1-2; TRBD1 might be the D (5 bases). Material: naive CD4+ T cells from blood cultured with dendritic cells. Stated subset: CD45RA+ naive T cells. CDR3 sequence (DNA): TGTGCCTGGAGTCGGGGGGGTGACTACACCTTC. Residues: CAWSRGGDYTF. The full variable domain, rest sourced from reference TRBV30 and TRBJ1-2, is SQTIHQWPATLVQPVGSPLSLECTVEGTSNPNLYWYRQAAGRGLQLLFYSVGIGQISSEVPQNLSASRPQDRQFILSSKKLLLSDSGFYLCAWSRGGDYTFGSGTRLTVV.